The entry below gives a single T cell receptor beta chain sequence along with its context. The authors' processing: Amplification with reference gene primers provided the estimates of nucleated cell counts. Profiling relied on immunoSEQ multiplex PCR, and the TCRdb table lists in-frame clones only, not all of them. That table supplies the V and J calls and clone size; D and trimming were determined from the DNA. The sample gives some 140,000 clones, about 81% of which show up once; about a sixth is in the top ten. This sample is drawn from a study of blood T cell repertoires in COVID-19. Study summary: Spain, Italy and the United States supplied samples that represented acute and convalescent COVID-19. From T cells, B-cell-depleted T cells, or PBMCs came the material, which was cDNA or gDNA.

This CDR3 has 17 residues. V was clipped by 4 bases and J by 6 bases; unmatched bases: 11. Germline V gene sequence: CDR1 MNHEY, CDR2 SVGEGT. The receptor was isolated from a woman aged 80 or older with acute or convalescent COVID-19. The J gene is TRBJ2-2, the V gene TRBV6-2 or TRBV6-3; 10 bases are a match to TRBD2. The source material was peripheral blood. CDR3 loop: CASSFPLTSGNAGELFF. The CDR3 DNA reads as TGTGCCAGCAGTTTTCCCCTTACTAGCGGGAATGCCGGGGAGCTGTTTTTT.